These 8 T cell receptor beta chains were sequenced from one sample in a study of blood T cells in healthy people across ages. Combining a sample-barcoded 5' primer with a J-beta primer mix, a second PCR ran for about 7 to 11 cycles. TCRdb passed the 5' RACE reads through MiXCR, listing each CDR3 protein once. The data contain roughly 700,000 distinct CDR3 sequences, roughly 32% of them singletons. The material sequenced was blood. Every receptor here comes from a woman aged 80 or over in good health.

The chain joins TRBV7-3 to TRBJ2-1; 7 bases match TRBD2. CDR3 length equals 18 residues. Trimming at V came to 5 bases and at J to 2 bases, leaving 15 bases not matched to a gene. CDR1 SGHTA and CDR2 FQGTGA come from the germline V gene. Here the CDR3 DNA reads TGTGCCAGCAGCCAAGATCTCGCTGGGGGGGTGACCTACAATGAGCAGTTCTTC. Residues: CASSQDLAGGVTYNEQFF.

This clonotype has only a few counts. A much larger clone is a single base away; this may be a read error. The chain couples TRBV5-1 to TRBJ2-5; possible D gene TRBD1, 6 bases. V dropped 3 bases and J dropped 3 bases, with 12 bases sitting between them. Germline V gives CDR1 SGHRS, CDR2 YFSETQ. This CDR3 contains 14 residues. The CDR3 loop is CASSSSTGKETQYF. The CDR3 DNA is TGCGCCAGCAGCTCGTCCACAGGGAAAGAGACCCAGTACTTC.

The rearrangement links TRBV18 to TRBJ2-5; D might be TRBD2 (6 bases). Germline CDR1 and CDR2: KGHSH and LQKENI. The CDR3 runs 13 residues. With 4 bases removed from V and 5 bases from J, the gap between germline ends came to 11 bases. As DNA, the CDR3 is TGTGCCAGCTCACAGGGACTTGGGGAGACCCAGTACTTC. It encodes CASSQGLGETQYF. The whole variable domain, filled in from reference TRBV18 and TRBJ2-5, reads NAGVMQNPRHLVRRRGQEARLRCSPMKGHSHVYWYRQLPEEGLKFMVYLQKENIIDESGMPKERFSAEFPKEGPSILRIQQVVRGDSAAYFCASSQGLGETQYFGPGTRLLVL.

This chain joins TRBV15 and TRBJ2-2; TRBD2 agrees at 8 bases. Germline V gives CDR1 LNHNV, CDR2 YYDKDF (reference sequence). This CDR3 has 16 residues. The V gene end was trimmed by 1 base and the J gene end by 6 bases; junction bases not matched to a gene: 7. CDR3 protein: CATSRALAREAGELFF. The CDR3 nucleotides are TGTGCCACCAGCAGAGCCCTTGCGCGGGAGGCCGGGGAGCTGTTTTTT.

This clonotype has ten or more counts. The V gene is TRBV2, the J gene TRBJ2-1, with D maybe TRBD1 (6 bases). CDR3 length: 14 residues. From germline, CDR1 is SNHLY and CDR2 FYNNEI. V lost 2 bases and J 6 bases, leaving 11 bases between the germline ends. The CDR3 DNA follows: TGTGCCAGCAGTGAAACAGGGTGGAGCAATGAGCAGTTCTTC. Encoded protein: CASSETGWSNEQFF.

This clonotype was detected only a few times. The chain links TRBV6-6 to TRBJ1-5, with D possibly being TRBD1 (6 bases). This CDR3 has 14 residues. In germline, CDR1 is MNHNY, CDR2 SVGAGI (reference sequence). The V end lost 6 bases, the J end lost 7 bases, and 16 bases lay between the germline ends. In DNA, the CDR3 is TGTGCCAGCAGCTACACAGGGATAGGGCAGCCCCAGCATTTT. It translates to CASSYTGIGQPQHF.

This clonotype was detected only a few times. One end of the junction is discordant with germline, which a read error may explain. V gene TRBV18 combines with J gene TRBJ2-1, with D possibly TRBD1 on 6 matching bases. Germline lookup yields CDR1 KGHSH and CDR2 LQKENI. The CDR3 is 15 residues long. The CDR3 spells CASPPETGKLHEQFF. For the CDR3, the DNA is TGTGCCAGCCCACCAGAGACAGGAAAACTCCATGAGCAGTTCTTC.

This clonotype was observed at least ten times. The rearrangement uses TRBV29-1 and TRBJ1-4, with a tentative D call TRBD1 (6 bases). This CDR3 has 13 amino acids. The V end was cut by 5 bases, the J end by 4 bases, with 11 bases between. Germline CDR1 reads SQVTM; CDR2 reads ANQGSEA. The DNA for the CDR3 is TGCAGCGTTCAACAGGGAGTTAATGAAAAACTGTTTTTT. It is translated as CSVQQGVNEKLFF.